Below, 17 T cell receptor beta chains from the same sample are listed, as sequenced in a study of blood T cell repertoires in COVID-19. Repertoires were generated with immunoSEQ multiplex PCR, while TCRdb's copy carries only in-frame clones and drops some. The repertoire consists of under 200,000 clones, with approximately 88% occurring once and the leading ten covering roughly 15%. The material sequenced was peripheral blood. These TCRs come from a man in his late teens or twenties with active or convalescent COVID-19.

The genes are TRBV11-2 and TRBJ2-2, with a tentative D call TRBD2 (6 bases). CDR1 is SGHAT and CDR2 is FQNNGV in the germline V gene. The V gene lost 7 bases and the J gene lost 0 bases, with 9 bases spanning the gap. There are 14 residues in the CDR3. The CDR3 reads CASISGANTGELFF. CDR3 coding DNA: TGTGCCAGCATCTCGGGGGCGAACACCGGGGAGCTGTTTTTT.

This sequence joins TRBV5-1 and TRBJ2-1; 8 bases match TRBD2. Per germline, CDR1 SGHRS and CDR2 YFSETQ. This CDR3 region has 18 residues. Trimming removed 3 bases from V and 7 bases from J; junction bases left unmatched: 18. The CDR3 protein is CASSSTGPGAGASNEQFF. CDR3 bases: TGCGCCAGCAGCTCAACGGGGCCGGGAGCGGGAGCGTCGAATGAGCAGTTCTTC.

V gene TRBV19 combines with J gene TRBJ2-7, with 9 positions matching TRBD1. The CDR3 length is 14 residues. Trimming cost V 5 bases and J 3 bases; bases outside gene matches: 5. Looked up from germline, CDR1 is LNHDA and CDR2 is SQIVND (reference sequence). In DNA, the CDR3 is TGTGCCAGTAGTTATGGGACAGGGTTCTACGAGCAGTACTTC. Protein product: CASSYGTGFYEQYF.

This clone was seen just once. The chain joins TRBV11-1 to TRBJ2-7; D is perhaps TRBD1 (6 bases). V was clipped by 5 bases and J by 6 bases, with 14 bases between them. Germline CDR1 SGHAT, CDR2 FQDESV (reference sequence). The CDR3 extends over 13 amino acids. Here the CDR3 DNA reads TGTGCCAGCAGCAACAGGGTTCCCGTCGAGCAGTACTTC. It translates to CASSNRVPVEQYF.

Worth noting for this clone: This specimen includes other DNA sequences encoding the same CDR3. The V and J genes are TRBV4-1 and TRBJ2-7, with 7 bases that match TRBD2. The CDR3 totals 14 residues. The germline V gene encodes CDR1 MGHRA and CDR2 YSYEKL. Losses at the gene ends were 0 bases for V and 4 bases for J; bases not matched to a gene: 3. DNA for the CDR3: TGCGCCAGCAGCCAAGATCGGCGGGGGTACGAGCAGTACTTC. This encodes CASSQDRRGYEQYF.

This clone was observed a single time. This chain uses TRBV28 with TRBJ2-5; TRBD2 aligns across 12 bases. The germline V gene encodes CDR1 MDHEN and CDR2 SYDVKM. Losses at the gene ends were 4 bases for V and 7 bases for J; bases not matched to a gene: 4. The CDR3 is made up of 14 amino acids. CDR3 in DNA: TGTGCCAGCAGTTCTAGCGGGAGGGGGGGGACCCAGTACTTC. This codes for CASSSSGRGGTQYF.

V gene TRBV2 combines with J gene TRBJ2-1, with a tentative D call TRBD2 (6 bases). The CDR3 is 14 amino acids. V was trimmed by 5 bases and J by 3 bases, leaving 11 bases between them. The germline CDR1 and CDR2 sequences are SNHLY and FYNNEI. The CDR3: CASSFGGVYNEQFF. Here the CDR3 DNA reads TGTGCCAGCAGTTTTGGCGGGGTCTACAATGAGCAGTTCTTC.

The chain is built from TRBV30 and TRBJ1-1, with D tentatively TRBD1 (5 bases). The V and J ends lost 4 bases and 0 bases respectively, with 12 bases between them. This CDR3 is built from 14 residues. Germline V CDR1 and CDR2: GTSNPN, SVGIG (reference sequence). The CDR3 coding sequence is TGTGCCTGGAAAATTGGACACCTGAACACTGAAGCTTTCTTT. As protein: CAWKIGHLNTEAFF.

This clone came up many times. CDR3 protein: CASIIRGGAYEQYF. CDR3 DNA sequence: TGTGCCAGCATTATCCGGGGGGGAGCCTACGAGCAGTACTTC. The rearrangement joins TRBV6-5 to TRBJ2-7, with TRBD2 matching over 8 bases. The germline CDR1 and CDR2 sequences are MNHEY and SVGAGI. The V gene end was trimmed by 7 bases and the J gene end by 2 bases; junction bases not matched to a gene: 7. This CDR3 comprises 14 residues.

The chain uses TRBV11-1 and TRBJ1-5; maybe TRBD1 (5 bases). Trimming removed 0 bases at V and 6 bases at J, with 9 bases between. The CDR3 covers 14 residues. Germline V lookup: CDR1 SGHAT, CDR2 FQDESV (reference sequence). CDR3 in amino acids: CASSLAAGVQPQHF. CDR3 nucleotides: TGTGCCAGCAGCTTAGCAGCGGGGGTTCAGCCCCAGCATTTT.

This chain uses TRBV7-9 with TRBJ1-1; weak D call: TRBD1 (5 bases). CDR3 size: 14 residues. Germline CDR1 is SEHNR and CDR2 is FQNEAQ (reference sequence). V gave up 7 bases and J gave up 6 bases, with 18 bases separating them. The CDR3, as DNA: TGTGCCAGCAAGGTACCGGGGGAAGGCTCTGAAGCTTTCTTT. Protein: CASKVPGEGSEAFF.

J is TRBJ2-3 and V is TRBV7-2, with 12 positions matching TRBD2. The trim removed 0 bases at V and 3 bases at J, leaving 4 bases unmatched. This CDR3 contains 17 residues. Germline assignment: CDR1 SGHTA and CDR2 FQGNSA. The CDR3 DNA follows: TGTGCCAGCAGCTTAGCGCCAACTAGCGGGAGGACAGATACGCAGTATTTT. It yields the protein CASSLAPTSGRTDTQYF.

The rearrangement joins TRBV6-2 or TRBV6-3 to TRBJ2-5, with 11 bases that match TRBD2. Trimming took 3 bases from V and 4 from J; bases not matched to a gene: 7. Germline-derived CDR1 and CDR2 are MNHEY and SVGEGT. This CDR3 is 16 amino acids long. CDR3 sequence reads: CASSYEPSGRRETQYF. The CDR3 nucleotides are TGTGCCAGCAGTTATGAGCCTAGCGGGAGGAGAGAGACCCAGTACTTC.

Here the CDR3 DNA reads TGTGCCAGCAGTTACCCGACAGGACCAACTAATGAAAAACTGTTTTTT. It codes for CASSYPTGPTNEKLFF. The chain is built from TRBV6-6 and TRBJ1-4; the D gene is possibly TRBD1 (6 bases). Germline V gene sequence: CDR1 MNHNY, CDR2 SVGAGI (reference sequence). The germline V and J ends were trimmed by 2 bases and 0 bases, with 10 bases remaining between them. This CDR3 contains 16 residues.

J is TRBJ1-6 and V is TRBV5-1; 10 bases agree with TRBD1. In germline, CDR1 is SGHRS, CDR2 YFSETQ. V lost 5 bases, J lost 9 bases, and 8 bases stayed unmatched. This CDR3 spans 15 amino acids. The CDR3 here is CASSRDRGPGSPLHF. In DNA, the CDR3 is TGCGCCAGCAGTCGAGACAGGGGGCCAGGTTCACCCCTCCACTTT.

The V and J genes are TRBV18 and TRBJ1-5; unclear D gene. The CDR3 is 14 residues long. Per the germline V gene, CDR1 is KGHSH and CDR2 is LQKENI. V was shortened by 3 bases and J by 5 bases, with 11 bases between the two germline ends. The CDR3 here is CASSPAGSYQPQHF. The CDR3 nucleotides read TGTGCCAGCTCACCCGCTGGGAGTTATCAGCCCCAGCATTTT.

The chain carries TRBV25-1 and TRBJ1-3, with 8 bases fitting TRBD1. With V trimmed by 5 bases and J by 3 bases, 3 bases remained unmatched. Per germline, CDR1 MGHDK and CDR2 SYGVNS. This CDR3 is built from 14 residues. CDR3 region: CASSFGQGGNTIYF. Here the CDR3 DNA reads TGTGCCAGCAGTTTTGGACAGGGTGGAAACACCATATATTTT.